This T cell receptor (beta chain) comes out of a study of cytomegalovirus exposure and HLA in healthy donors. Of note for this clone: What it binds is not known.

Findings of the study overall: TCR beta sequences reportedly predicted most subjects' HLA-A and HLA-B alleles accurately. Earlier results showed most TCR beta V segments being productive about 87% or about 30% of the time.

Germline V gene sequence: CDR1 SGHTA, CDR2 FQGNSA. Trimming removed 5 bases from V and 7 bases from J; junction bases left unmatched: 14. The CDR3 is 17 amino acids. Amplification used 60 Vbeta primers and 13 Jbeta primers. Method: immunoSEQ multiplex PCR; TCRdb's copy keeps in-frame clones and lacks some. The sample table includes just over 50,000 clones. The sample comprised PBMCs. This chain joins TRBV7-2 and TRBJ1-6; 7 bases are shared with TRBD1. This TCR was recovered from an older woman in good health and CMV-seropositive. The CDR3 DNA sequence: TGTGCCAGCAGCCCCCGCTCCAGACAGGGTACCAATTCACCCCTCCACTTT. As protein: CASSPRSRQGTNSPLHF. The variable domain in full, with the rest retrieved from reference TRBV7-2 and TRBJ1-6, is GAGVSQSPSNKVTEKGKDVELRCDPISGHTALYWYRQSLGQGLEFLIYFQGNSAPDKSGLPSDRFSAERTGGSVSTLTIQRTQQEDSAVYLCASSPRSRQGTNSPLHFGNGTRLTVT.